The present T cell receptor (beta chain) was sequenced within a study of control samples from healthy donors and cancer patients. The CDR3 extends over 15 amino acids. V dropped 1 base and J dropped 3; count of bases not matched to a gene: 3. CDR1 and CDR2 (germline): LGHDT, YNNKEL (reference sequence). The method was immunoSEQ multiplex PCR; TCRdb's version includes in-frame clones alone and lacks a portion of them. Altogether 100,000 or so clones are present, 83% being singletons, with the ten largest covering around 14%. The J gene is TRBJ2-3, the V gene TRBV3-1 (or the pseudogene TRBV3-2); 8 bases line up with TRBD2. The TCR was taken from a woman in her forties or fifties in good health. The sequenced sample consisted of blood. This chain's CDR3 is CASSQVLAVTDTQYF. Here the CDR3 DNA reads TGTGCCAGCAGCCAAGTACTAGCGGTAACAGATACGCAGTATTTT.